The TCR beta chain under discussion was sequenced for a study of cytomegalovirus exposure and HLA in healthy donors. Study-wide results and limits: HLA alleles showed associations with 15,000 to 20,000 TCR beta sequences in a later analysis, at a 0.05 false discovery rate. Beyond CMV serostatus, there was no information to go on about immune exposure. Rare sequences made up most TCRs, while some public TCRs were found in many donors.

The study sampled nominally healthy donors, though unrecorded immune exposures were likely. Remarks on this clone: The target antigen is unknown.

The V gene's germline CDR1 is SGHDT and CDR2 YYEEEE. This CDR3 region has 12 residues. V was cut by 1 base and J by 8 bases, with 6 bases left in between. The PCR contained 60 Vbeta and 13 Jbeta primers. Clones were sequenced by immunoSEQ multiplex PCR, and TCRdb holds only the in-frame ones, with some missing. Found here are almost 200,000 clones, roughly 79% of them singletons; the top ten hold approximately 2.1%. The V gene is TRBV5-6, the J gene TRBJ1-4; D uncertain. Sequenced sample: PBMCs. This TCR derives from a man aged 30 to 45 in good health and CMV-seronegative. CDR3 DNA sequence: TGTGCCAGCAGCTTGCCGGGAGAAAAACTGTTTTTT. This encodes CASSLPGEKLFF.